What follows describes a single TCR beta chain. Per the study methods: Estimation of nucleated cell counts relied on the amplification of reference gene primers. The table came from immunoSEQ multiplex PCR; TCRdb's copy has only in-frame clones and leaves some out. For V, J and clone size, that table is used; D and trimming come from the DNA. The sample holds about 240,000 clones, 87% seen once. The CDR3 is 16 amino acids. V shed 4 bases and J 2 bases; nucleotides not matched to a gene: 9. CDR1 and CDR2 (germline): SGHRS, YFSETQ. The source of the sample is a study of blood T cell repertoires in COVID-19. Study at large: PBMCs, B-cell-depleted T cells, or T cells were the source of the cDNA or gDNA that made up the material.

Across roughly 25 US areas, participants ranged in age from about 18 to 90 years. Participants' own reports of clinical history determined their cohort assignment. This chain joins TRBV5-1 and TRBJ2-5; 9 nucleotides align to TRBD1. The receptor was isolated from a woman between 25 and 40 years old with acute COVID-19. The source material was PBMCs or T cells enriched from blood (not recorded which). The CDR3 loop reads CASSTGTGTVQETQYF. The DNA for the CDR3 is TGCGCCAGCAGCACGGGGACAGGGACCGTACAAGAGACCCAGTACTTC.